A selection of T cell receptor beta chains follows, all from one sample in a study of shared clonotypes between healthy human individuals. Profiling relied on immunoSEQ multiplex PCR, and the TCRdb table lists in-frame clones only, not all of them. The sample has over 800,000 clones, 80% to 95% seen once; the top ten hold 24%. The sequenced sample was naive CD8+ T cells sorted from blood. The receptor source for this set is a man aged 25 to 45 in good health. The CDR3 runs from the conserved cysteine through the conserved F or W. The order of the fields is CDR3 DNA, CDR3 protein, clone size, D gene, V gene, J gene. The D gene is left open where the match is weak. The size entry is marked missing in some rows and otherwise reads once, few, many or a size class.

TGTGCCAGCAGCTTACCCGCTCCCACAGATACGCAGTATTTT,CASSLPAPTDTQYF,.,.,TRBV7-9,TRBJ2-3
TGTGCCAGCTCAATGATTGCTAACTATGGCTACACCTTC,CASSMIANYGYTF,.,.,TRBV5-4,TRBJ1-2
TGTGCCAGCAGCTGGACAGTCTCCGCCGATGAGCAGTTCTTC,CASSWTVSADEQFF,.,.,TRBV6-5,TRBJ2-1
TGTGCCAGCACGGCTAGCGCGAACAATGAGCAGTTCTTC,CASTASANNEQFF,.,.,TRBV2,TRBJ2-1
TGTGCCAGCAGCTTAGCGCGATTGGCCATTGAAGCTTTCTTT,CASSLARLAIEAFF,.,.,TRBV7-9,TRBJ1-1
TGTGCCAGCAGGGGGAATCCGACTAGCGGGAGGCCCACAGATACGCAGTATTTT,CASRGNPTSGRPTDTQYF,.,TRBD2,TRBV2,TRBJ2-3
TGTGCCAGTAGTATGATGGGACTATACAATGAGCAGTTCTTC,CASSMMGLYNEQFF,.,TRBD2,TRBV19,TRBJ2-1
TGTGCCAGCAGTTTGTTGGTCATAGACTCCTACAATGAGCAGTTCTTC,CASSLLVIDSYNEQFF,.,.,TRBV28,TRBJ2-1
TGTGCCAGCAGGGGTGGAGGGTTCGGTTCGAGCAATCAGCCCCAGCATTTT,CASRGGGFGSSNQPQHF,.,.,TRBV28,TRBJ1-5
TGTGCCAGCAGCAACCCCCCTCGGGAGACCCAGTACTTC,CASSNPPRETQYF,once,.,TRBV7-2,TRBJ2-5
TGTGCCAGCAGCTTAGTAAGGGGGCGCAGGGCCTACAATGAGCAGTTCTTC,CASSLVRGRRAYNEQFF,.,TRBD1,TRBV11-2,TRBJ2-1
TGTGCCAGCAGCCCCGAGGGGAGCACTGAAGCTTTCTTT,CASSPEGSTEAFF,once,.,TRBV11-2,TRBJ1-1
TGTGCCAGCAGCTTCGGGACTTTTGGCTACGAGCAGTACTTC,CASSFGTFGYEQYF,.,.,TRBV11-2,TRBJ2-7
TGTGCCAGCAGGCCTACAGATCAGCCCCAGCATTTT,CASRPTDQPQHF,.,.,TRBV6-1,TRBJ1-5
TGTGCCAGCAGTTTAGGTTCGGCATTTGAAGCTTTCTTT,CASSLGSAFEAFF,.,.,TRBV27,TRBJ1-1
TGTGCCAGCAGTTACTCAGCAGGGCACGAGCAGTACTTC,CASSYSAGHEQYF,.,.,TRBV6-6,TRBJ2-7
TGTGCCAGCAGCGTAGACCCCATAGTCGGATGGGAGGGCCACACCGGGGAGCTGTTTTTT,CASSVDPIVGWEGHTGELFF,.,TRBD2,TRBV9,TRBJ2-2
TGTGCCAGCAGTTACACTAGGGTCGGCAGCGAAGAAGCTTTCTTT,CASSYTRVGSEEAFF,.,.,TRBV6-5,TRBJ1-1
TGTGCCAGCAGCCCGGAGAGCCCCGGGGAGCTGTTTTTT,CASSPESPGELFF,once,.,TRBV7-3,TRBJ2-2
TGTGCCAGCAGTTTGAGGAGAAATGGAGAGACCCAGTACTTC,CASSLRRNGETQYF,.,.,TRBV27,TRBJ2-5
TGTGCCAGCAGCTTGATTGGGCGGGACGCGAACACCGGGGAGCTGTTTTTT,CASSLIGRDANTGELFF,.,.,TRBV5-5,TRBJ2-2
TGTGCCAGCAGTTCCGACAGGGGGGGCTACACCTTC,CASSSDRGGYTF,.,TRBD1,TRBV28,TRBJ1-2
TGTGCCAGCAGTTTTTGGCTTCCGGGAAGCTCCTACAATGAGCAGTTCTTC,CASSFWLPGSSYNEQFF,.,.,TRBV28,TRBJ2-1
TGCGCCAGCAGTGAGTCAACCGGGGAGCTGTTTTTT,CASSESTGELFF,.,.,TRBV10-2,TRBJ2-2
TGTGCCAGCAGCCAAGATAGGAGCAATCAGCCCCAGCATTTT,CASSQDRSNQPQHF,.,.,TRBV14,TRBJ1-5
TGCGCCAGCAGCCAACCCCTAGCAGGAACCTACAATGAGCAGTTCTTC,CASSQPLAGTYNEQFF,.,.,TRBV4-1,TRBJ2-1
TGTGCCAGCAGTGAAAGTTGGAGGACACACTATGGCTACACCTTC,CASSESWRTHYGYTF,once,.,TRBV6-1,TRBJ1-2
TGTGCCAGCAGCCTCTATATGGGTGCTGACTACAATGAGCAGTTCTTC,CASSLYMGADYNEQFF,.,.,TRBV7-8,TRBJ2-1
TGTGCCAGCAGCGCGGACAGCTCCTACGAGCAGTACTTC,CASSADSSYEQYF,once,.,TRBV7-9,TRBJ2-7
TGTGCCAGCCGAGGGACTAGCGGGAGTCTTGTGCAGTACTTC,CASRGTSGSLVQYF,few,TRBD2,TRBV7-9,TRBJ2-7
TGCGCCAGCAGCTTGGGCGGCTATGGCTACACCTTC,CASSLGGYGYTF,.,.,TRBV5-1,TRBJ1-2
TGCGCCAGCAGACCTACCGGGACTCCTGAGCAGTTCTTC,CASRPTGTPEQFF,.,.,TRBV4-1,TRBJ2-1
TGTGCCAGCAGCTCCCGGGACATATACTCCTACGAGCAGTACTTC,CASSSRDIYSYEQYF,.,.,TRBV7-9,TRBJ2-7
TGTGCCAGCACAGGGACTAACTATGGCTACACCTTC,CASTGTNYGYTF,.,.,TRBV11-2,TRBJ1-2
TGTGCCTTTGGTCTGGGGGGCGGGAGGGCCTACGAGCAGTACTTC,CAFGLGGGRAYEQYF,.,TRBD2,TRBV5-4,TRBJ2-7
TGTGCCAGCAGTTACAGGAGAAGGCAAGAGACCCAGTACTTC,CASSYRRRQETQYF,once,.,TRBV6-5,TRBJ2-5
TGTGCCAGCAGCCCTAGGACGGCTCCTAAGCTAGCCAAAAACATTCAGTACTTC,CASSPRTAPKLAKNIQYF,.,.,TRBV7-9,TRBJ2-4
TGCAGCGTGAGGTTTGAGTACGAGCAGTACTTC,CSVRFEYEQYF,.,.,TRBV29-1,TRBJ2-7
TGTGCCAGTCGTACTAGCGGGAGTCACCAGACCCAGTACTTC,CASRTSGSHQTQYF,.,TRBD2,TRBV5-5,TRBJ2-5
TGTGCCAGCAGCTTAGCGGAATGGACAGGGAGGCCCACAGATACGCAGTATTTT,CASSLAEWTGRPTDTQYF,.,TRBD1,TRBV7-9,TRBJ2-3
TGTGCCAGCAGCTTGATGGGGGCCCACAATCAGCCCCAGCATTTT,CASSLMGAHNQPQHF,.,.,TRBV5-6,TRBJ1-5